One T cell receptor (beta chain) is described in this entry. The data were obtained in a study of technical replicates of blood from a handful of donors. Per the germline V gene, CDR1 is SGHTA and CDR2 is FQGNSA. There are 13 residues in the CDR3. V was trimmed by 1 base and J by 4 bases, leaving 7 bases between them. The protocol was immunoSEQ multiplex PCR, while the TCRdb copy is restricted to in-frame clones and leaves out a portion. The sample consists of about 80,000 clones, 85% to 95% of them appearing once. The sample consisted of T cells isolated from PBMCs. The clonotype originates from a human donor in good health. The V gene is TRBV7-2, the J gene TRBJ1-2; no definite D call. DNA of the CDR3: TGTGCCAGCAGCTTAGACAGCCCCTATGGCTACACCTTC. Translated: CASSLDSPYGYTF.